What follows are 8 T cell receptor beta chains derived from one specimen sequenced in a study of radiotherapy plus CTLA-4 blockade in lung cancer. Sequenced by immunoSEQ multiplex PCR; TCRdb stores in-frame clones only, minus some. The table lists about 60,000 clones, 77% of them singletons. The specimen comprised peripheral blood, sampled from a patient treated with radiotherapy plus ipilimumab. All receptors come from a human donor with non-small cell lung cancer who had a partial response to radiotherapy plus ipilimumab.

The V and J genes are TRBV5-6 and TRBJ2-5; D is ambiguous. Trimming pared 4 bases from V and 3 bases from J, leaving 4 bases between. There are 11 residues in the CDR3. Germline V gene lookup returns CDR1 SGHDT and CDR2 YYEEEE. DNA of the CDR3: TGTGCCAGCAGCCGAGAAGAGACCCAGTACTTC. This sequence encodes CASSREETQYF.

The V and J genes are TRBV14 and TRBJ2-1; maybe TRBD1 (5 bases). There are 17 residues in the CDR3. Deletions cut 0 bases from V and 4 bases from J, with 16 bases between. The V gene's germline CDR1 is SGHDN and CDR2 FVKESK. The CDR3, as DNA: TGTGCCAGCAGCCAAGAGGATCTCAGGGTTGTGTACAATGAGCAGTTCTTC. Its translation is CASSQEDLRVVYNEQFF.

V is TRBV6-5 and J is TRBJ2-3; 15 bases align to TRBD2. J lost 6 bases, V lost 7 bases, and 5 bases had no gene match. This CDR3 is built from 15 residues. Per the germline V gene, CDR1 is MNHEY and CDR2 is SVGAGI. The CDR3 sequence is CASTGLAGGRDTQYF. The CDR3 coding sequence is TGTGCCAGCACGGGACTAGCGGGGGGCCGGGATACGCAGTATTTT.

This chain links TRBV19 with TRBJ2-3; maybe TRBD1 (5 bases). Germline CDR1 and CDR2: LNHDA and SQIVND (reference sequence). The germline V and J ends were trimmed by 1 base and 0 bases, with 8 bases remaining between them. CDR3 length equals 15 residues. The CDR3, as DNA: TGTGCCAGTAGTATAGCGGCAGGGAGCACAGATACGCAGTATTTT. The encoded protein is CASSIAAGSTDTQYF.

The rearrangement joins TRBV11-2 to TRBJ1-2; D is ambiguous. Germline CDR1 is SGHAT and CDR2 is FQNNGV. The germline V and J ends were trimmed by 1 base and 2 bases, with 11 bases remaining between them. CDR3 length: 15 amino acids. DNA of the CDR3: TGTGCCAGCAGCTTAGTCCACAGTGGAAACTATGGCTACACCTTC. Amino acid sequence: CASSLVHSGNYGYTF.

V usage is TRBV6-5 and J usage is TRBJ2-7; perhaps TRBD2 as D (6 bases). Germline-derived CDR1 and CDR2 are MNHEY and SVGAGI. CDR3 size: 15 residues. V was clipped by 5 bases and J by 4 bases, with 18 bases between them. The CDR3 region is CASSGGVTEGYEQYF. Written as DNA, the CDR3 is TGTGCCAGCAGTGGAGGGGTCACCGAGGGGTACGAGCAGTACTTC.

The sample holds a few counts of this clone. The chain combines TRBV6-5 with TRBJ1-1; perhaps TRBD1 as D (6 bases). Germline CDR1 MNHEY, CDR2 SVGAGI. V was pared by 7 bases and J by 4 bases, with 16 bases between. The CDR3 sequence is 14 residues long. CDR3 sequence (DNA): TGTGCCAGCACTAAACAGGGACGGGGCACTGAAGCTTTCTTT. It encodes CASTKQGRGTEAFF.

The chain joins TRBV5-5 to TRBJ2-3; the D gene is possibly TRBD2 (6 bases). CDR1 and CDR2 (germline): SGHKS, YYEKEE (reference sequence). Trimming cost V 1 base and J 2 bases, with 17 bases left between them. The CDR3 spans 17 residues. The CDR3 nucleotides read TGTGCCAGCAGCTTGACTTGGGGCGGGGTAACCACAGATACGCAGTATTTT. Residues: CASSLTWGGVTTDTQYF.